The 16 T cell receptor beta chains presented below share a single source sample, sequenced in a study. Each CDR3 protein is one row after TCRdb ran MiXCR on the 5' RACE reads. Here the sample table reports dozens of distinct CDR3 sequences. Sample: central memory T cells from blood PBMCs. Stated subset: central memory CD4+ T cells. The receptors originated from a male donor with HIV.

The CDR3 DNA reads as TGTGCCAGCAGTGGGACAAACATGAACACTGAAGCTTTCTTT. Translation gives CASSGTNMNTEAFF. The rearrangement links TRBV12-3 or TRBV12-4 to TRBJ1-1; D possibly corresponds to TRBD1 (6 bases). V lost 5 bases and J lost 0, with 10 bases in between. The CDR3 is 14 residues long.

This clonotype showed up just once. CDR3 nucleotide sequence: TGTGCCATCAGTGAGTCGTCGGTTTACACCTTC. Encoded protein: CAISESSVYTF. This chain uses TRBV10-3 with TRBJ1-2; D is ambiguous. CDR1 and CDR2 (germline): ENHRY, SYGVKD. The CDR3 spans 11 residues. Trimming shortened V by 0 bases and J by 11 bases, and 7 bases separated the two germline ends.

The chain combines TRBV20-1 with TRBJ1-5; no reliable D call. The V and J ends lost 0 bases and 6 bases respectively, with 12 bases between them. This CDR3 has 14 residues. The germline CDR1 and CDR2 sequences are DFQATT and SNEGSKA (reference sequence). CDR3 amino acids: CSARDGSAVQPQHF. The CDR3 DNA follows: TGCAGTGCTAGAGATGGCAGCGCGGTTCAGCCCCAGCATTTT.

The gene calls are TRBV7-2 and TRBJ2-3, with 10 bases identical to TRBD2. CDR1 and CDR2 (germline): SGHTA, FQGNSA. The junction had 8 bases not matched to a gene; V was cut back by 0 bases and J by 8 bases. The CDR3 is made up of 16 amino acids. Written as DNA, the CDR3 is TGTGCCAGCAGCTTAGCTATTAGCGGGGGGAGAGGTACGCAGTATTTT. Translated, it gives CASSLAISGGRGTQYF. The entire variable domain, with the rest obtained from reference TRBV7-2 and TRBJ2-3, is as follows: GAGVSQSPSNKVTEKGKDVELRCDPISGHTALYWYRQSLGQGLEFLIYFQGNSAPDKSGLPSDRFSAERTGGSVSTLTIQRTQQEDSAVYLCASSLAISGGRGTQYFGPGTRLTVL.

The rearrangement uses TRBV4-2 and TRBJ2-1; 11 positions agree with TRBD1. The CDR3 loop spans 16 amino acids. V was clipped by 0 bases and J by 6 bases; unmatched bases: 4. In germline, CDR1 is LGHNA, CDR2 YNFKEQ. The CDR3 loop is CASSQDVGTGGNEQFF. Written as DNA, the CDR3 is TGTGCCAGCAGCCAAGATGTTGGGACAGGGGGCAATGAGCAGTTCTTC.

The chain carries TRBV19 and TRBJ2-1, with D possibly TRBD2 on 7 matching bases. V lost 4 bases, J lost 0 bases, and 22 bases lay in between. CDR3 length: 19 residues. Germline loops: CDR1 LNHDA, CDR2 SQIVND (reference sequence). The CDR3 DNA follows: TGTGCCAGTAGTAGAGGGGGGAGGGGGGGTCGGAGCTCCTACAATGAGCAGTTCTTC. Its protein product is CASSRGGRGGRSSYNEQFF.

V usage is TRBV19 and J usage is TRBJ2-5, with TRBD2 matching over 13 bases. CDR1 LNHDA and CDR2 SQIVND come from the germline V gene (reference sequence). CDR3 length: 17 amino acids. Trimming took 3 bases from V and 0 from J; bases not matched to a gene: 4. The CDR3 coding sequence is TGTGCCAGTAGTATGGGACTAGCGGGGCCGTACCAAGAGACCCAGTACTTC. It specifies CASSMGLAGPYQETQYF. Drawing the rest from reference TRBV19 and TRBJ2-5, the complete variable domain is DGGITQSPKYLFRKEGQNVTLSCEQNLNHDAMYWYRQDPGQGLRLIYYSQIVNDFQKGDIAEGYSVSREKKESFPLTVTSAQKNPTAFYLCASSMGLAGPYQETQYFGPGTRLLVL.

This clonotype has just a few counts. The chain combines TRBV7-6 with TRBJ1-6, with 8 positions matching TRBD1. This CDR3 is 16 amino acids long. The V gene end was trimmed by 1 base and the J gene end by 14 bases; junction bases not matched to a gene: 13. Germline values: CDR1 SGHVS, CDR2 FNYEAQ. This CDR3 reads CASSLGSGTGPWALHF. The CDR3 DNA follows: TGTGCCAGCAGCTTAGGCTCCGGGACAGGACCTTGGGCCCTCCACTTT.

This chain links TRBV29-1 with TRBJ1-4; a possible D gene is TRBD1 (5 bases). V was shortened by 6 bases and J by 10 bases, with 15 bases between the two germline ends. The germline V gene has CDR1 SQVTM and CDR2 ANQGSEA. This CDR3 spans 12 amino acids. The CDR3 nucleotides are TGCAGCGTCCGGGGCGCGGGACGAAAACTGTTTTTT. Translating gives CSVRGAGRKLFF.

V usage is TRBV10-3 and J usage is TRBJ1-5; no firm D call. This CDR3 is 14 amino acids long. Germline-derived CDR1 and CDR2 are ENHRY and SYGVKD. With 3 bases removed from V and 5 bases from J, the gap between germline ends came to 11 bases. Here the CDR3 reads CAISDSGKYQPQHF. In DNA form, the CDR3 reads TGTGCCATCAGTGACTCGGGGAAGTATCAGCCCCAGCATTTT.

This clonotype was seen more than once but under ten times. The V gene is TRBV7-2, the J gene TRBJ2-1; perhaps TRBD1 as D (6 bases). The CDR3 contains 13 residues. The V end lost 1 base, the J end lost 8 bases, and 9 bases lay between the germline ends. Germline V gene sequence: CDR1 SGHTA, CDR2 FQGNSA. The CDR3 region is CASSLGRGDEQFF. CDR3 sequence (DNA): TGTGCCAGCAGCTTAGGCAGGGGAGATGAGCAGTTCTTC.

This rearrangement joins TRBV6-5 to TRBJ2-3; D gene uncertain. Germline V gene data show CDR1 as MNHEY and CDR2 as SVGAGI. The CDR3 runs to 13 residues. V was clipped by 0 bases and J by 3 bases, with 4 bases between them. Here the CDR3 DNA reads TGTGCCAGCAGTTACTCATTTACAGATACGCAGTATTTT. Residues: CASSYSFTDTQYF.

In its sample, this clonotype was seen a few times. The CDR3 reads CASRPETGSYGYTF. The DNA for the CDR3 is TGTGCCAGCAGACCGGAGACAGGTTCTTATGGCTACACCTTC. The chain is built from TRBV12-3 or TRBV12-4 and TRBJ1-2; perhaps TRBD1 as D (6 bases). The CDR3 totals 14 residues. Deletions cut 6 bases from V and 5 bases from J, with 16 bases between.

In its sample, this clonotype was seen a few times. V gene TRBV15 combines with J gene TRBJ1-1; D ambiguous. This CDR3 is built from 12 residues. Germline CDR1 LNHNV, CDR2 YYDKDF (reference sequence). The V end lost 1 base, the J end lost 7 bases, and 7 bases lay between the germline ends. CDR3 bases: TGTGCCACCAGCAGAGCCCCCAGTGAAGCTTTCTTT. As protein: CATSRAPSEAFF.

The J gene is TRBJ1-1, the V gene TRBV9; the D is unclear. Per germline, CDR1 SGDLS and CDR2 YYNGEE. The V end was cut by 3 bases, the J end by 2 bases, with 11 bases between. There are 14 residues in the CDR3. CDR3 amino acids: CASSGTQANTEAFF. CDR3 nucleotide sequence: TGTGCCAGCAGCGGGACCCAGGCCAACACTGAAGCTTTCTTT.

With regard to this clonotype: A read error is possible here, since a much larger clone lies one base away. The chain uses TRBV5-6 and TRBJ1-5; 8 nucleotides agree with TRBD1. This CDR3 contains 13 residues. CDR1 and CDR2 from the germline V gene are SGHDT and YYEEEE. The CDR3 DNA follows: TGTACCAGCAGCTTGACAGGGGATCAGCCCCAGCATTTT. This gives the protein CTSSLTGDQPQHF.